Shown below are 6 T cell receptor beta chains from a single sample sequenced in a study of regulatory T cells in long-lasting Graves disease. Building of the TCR beta libraries involved iRepertoire HTBI primers and Arm-PCR of CDR3 regions. TCRdb processed the multiplex PCR reads anew with MiXCR; each CDR3 protein has one entry. This table holds hundreds of thousands of distinct CDR3 sequences, less than 20% found once. Time point described: newly diagnosed GD, antithyroid drugs for less than 3 months. RNA from PBMCs was the source of the TCR library. The same specimen was also included in a second study, on T cells in Graves' hyperthyroidism and ophthalmopathy.

The sequencing used peripheral blood mononuclear cells (PBMCs), collected at new diagnosis, from a patient treated with antithyroid drugs. These receptors originate from a woman in her 30s with Graves disease.

CDR3 protein: CASSLNTAAGELFF. CDR3 bases: TGTGCCAGCAGCCTCAACACAGCAGCCGGGGAGCTGTTTTTT. The chain joins TRBV7-9 to TRBJ2-2; no firm D call. V was trimmed by 5 bases and J by 6 bases, leaving 13 bases between them. This CDR3 comprises 14 residues. The germline V gene encodes CDR1 SEHNR and CDR2 FQNEAQ (reference sequence).

The CDR3 coding sequence is TGTGCCAGTAGTATCGACTGGACAGGATTCAGCGAGCAGTACTTC. Translated: CASSIDWTGFSEQYF. This chain joins TRBV19 and TRBJ2-7; 7 bases line up with TRBD1. Germline V gene sequence: CDR1 LNHDA, CDR2 SQIVND (reference sequence). CDR3 size: 15 residues. With V trimmed by 3 bases and J by 6 bases, 11 bases remained unmatched.

This clonotype was counted at least ten times. In DNA, the CDR3 is TGTGCCAGCAGTGCTCGGGACAGGGGCCCCTACGAGCAGTACTTC. Amino acids: CASSARDRGPYEQYF. V and J are TRBV6-1 and TRBJ2-7; TRBD1 agrees at 10 bases. CDR1 MNHNS and CDR2 SASEGT come from the germline V gene. The CDR3 sequence is 15 residues long. The V gene end was trimmed by 4 bases and the J gene end by 2 bases; junction bases not matched to a gene: 5.

Concerning this clonotype: A single base separates this from a much larger clone, so it may be a read error. The chain has TRBV5-1 and TRBJ1-1, with unresolved D. V lost 0 bases to trimming and J lost 8 bases, with 11 bases between them. This CDR3 has 13 residues. The germline gives CDR1 SGHRS, CDR2 YFSETQ. The chain's CDR3 is CASSLEGTREAFF. The CDR3 nucleotides are TGCGCCAGCAGCTTGGAAGGTACCCGGGAAGCTTTCTTT.

This clonotype appeared many times. The V gene is TRBV28, the J gene TRBJ1-4; D possibly corresponds to TRBD1 (6 bases). The V gene lost 10 bases and the J gene lost 0 bases, with 18 bases spanning the gap. This CDR3 has 16 amino acids. Germline CDR1 reads MDHEN; CDR2 reads SYDVKM. The CDR3 sequence is CATRQDTHATNEKLFF. CDR3 nucleotide sequence: TGTGCCACGCGACAGGACACCCATGCAACTAATGAAAAACTGTTTTTT. The complete variable domain, with remaining parts taken from reference TRBV28 and TRBJ1-4, reads DVKVTQSSRYLVKRTGEKVFLECVQDMDHENMFWYRQDPGLGLRLIYFSYDVKMKEKGDIPEGYSVSREKKERFSLILESASTNQTSMYLCATRQDTHATNEKLFFGSGTQLSVL.

Ten or more counts support this clonotype. CDR3 region: CASSTLGAGNQPQHF. The CDR3 region has the DNA TGTGCCAGCAGCACATTGGGGGCTGGCAATCAGCCCCAGCATTTT. V gene TRBV27 combines with J gene TRBJ1-5; perhaps TRBD1 as D (6 bases). CDR3 size: 15 residues. The germline gives CDR1 MNHEY, CDR2 SMNVEV (reference sequence). The germline V and J ends were trimmed by 6 bases and 2 bases, with 14 bases remaining between them.